One and the same sample provided the 16 T cell receptor beta chains below, sequenced in a study of blood T cell repertoires in COVID-19. Generated by immunoSEQ multiplex PCR, the TCRdb table keeps only in-frame clones and is missing some. The profile covers 250,000 to 350,000 clones, with approximately 84% appearing a single time and 2.1% taken by the ten largest. Sequenced material: peripheral blood. The receptors shown here come from a woman aged 30 to 39 who had recovered from COVID-19.

In its sample, this clone was seen a few times. The rearrangement links TRBV2 to TRBJ1-2; the match to TRBD1 covers 9 bases. From germline, CDR1 is SNHLY and CDR2 FYNNEI. CDR3 size: 13 residues. After removal of 6 bases from V and 3 bases from J, the junction contained 2 bases not matched to a gene. The CDR3 reads CASRGQGYYGYTF. For the CDR3, the DNA is TGTGCCAGCAGGGGACAGGGCTACTATGGCTACACCTTC.

The V and J genes are TRBV25-1 and TRBJ1-6, with a weak D call TRBD1 (6 bases). From germline, CDR1 is MGHDK and CDR2 SYGVNS. Trimming left V 3 bases short and J 9 bases short, with 15 bases between. The CDR3 totals 15 residues. CDR3 residues: CASSEAQGRSSPLHF. The CDR3 DNA reads TGTGCCAGCAGTGAGGCACAGGGAAGGTCTTCACCCCTCCACTTT.

The rearrangement links TRBV5-6 to TRBJ2-7; 8 positions match TRBD1. The CDR3 is 14 residues long. CDR1 SGHDT and CDR2 YYEEEE come from the germline V gene. V dropped 3 bases and J dropped 0; count of bases not matched to a gene: 2. CDR3 DNA sequence: TGTGCCAGCAGCTGGGGACAGGACTCCTACGAGCAGTACTTC. It codes for CASSWGQDSYEQYF. Together with reference TRBV5-6 and TRBJ2-7, the CDR3 gives the full variable domain: DAGVTQSPTHLIKTRGQQVTLRCSPKSGHDTVSWYQQALGQGPQFIFQYYEEEERQRGNFPDRFSGHQFPNYSSELNVNALLLGDSALYLCASSWGQDSYEQYFGPGTRLTVT.

This sequence joins TRBV7-2 and TRBJ2-3; the D gene is possibly TRBD2 (6 bases). Germline CDR1 and CDR2: SGHTA and FQGNSA. Trimming shortened V by 0 bases and J by 1 base, and 11 bases separated the two germline ends. The CDR3 is made up of 16 amino acids. Written as DNA, the CDR3 is TGTGCCAGCAGCTTAGCGCTGCCTAGCGGCACAGATACGCAGTATTTT. Translated: CASSLALPSGTDTQYF.

This clone appeared a few times. At the DNA level, this CDR3 is encoded by other sequences in the same sample as well. The chain has TRBV3-1 (or the pseudogene TRBV3-2) and TRBJ2-5, with TRBD1 matching over 11 bases. Unmatched junction bases numbered 2, after V lost 2 bases and J lost 3 bases. CDR1 and CDR2 from the germline V gene are LGHDT and YNNKEL (reference sequence). The CDR3 loop spans 15 amino acids. CDR3 in amino acids: CASSQWTGGEETQYF. For the CDR3, the DNA is TGTGCCAGCAGCCAATGGACAGGGGGCGAAGAGACCCAGTACTTC.

V and J are TRBV19 and TRBJ1-3; D not resolved. Between the trimmed V and J ends, which lost 7 bases and 4 bases, there was a span of 14 bases. This CDR3 contains 14 residues. Germline CDR1 reads LNHDA; CDR2 reads SQIVND (reference sequence). In DNA, the CDR3 is TGTGCCAGTACCTCTACCGATTCCGGAAACACCATATATTTT. Amino acid sequence: CASTSTDSGNTIYF.

The chain joins TRBV7-2 to TRBJ2-5; a weak D match, TRBD1 (6 bases). From germline, CDR1 is SGHTA and CDR2 FQGNSA. V lost 1 base and J lost 0, with 9 bases in between. CDR3 length: 15 amino acids. The CDR3 nucleotides read TGTGCCAGCAGCTTAGGAACAGGGTACCAAGAGACCCAGTACTTC. This codes for CASSLGTGYQETQYF.

The rearrangement joins TRBV30 to TRBJ1-1, with TRBD1 matching over 9 bases. J gave up 5 bases and V 3 bases, and 1 base lay outside the gene matches. This CDR3 region has 12 residues. Germline-derived CDR1 and CDR2 are GTSNPN and SVGIG (reference sequence). Here the CDR3 DNA reads TGTGCCTGGAGCGACAGGGGGACTGAAGCTTTCTTT. Translated, it gives CAWSDRGTEAFF.

The chain joins TRBV6-5 to TRBJ2-1; TRBD2 is a possible D gene (6 bases). The V end lost 5 bases, the J end lost 10 bases, and 21 bases lay between the germline ends. There are 15 residues in the CDR3. Germline V gene sequence: CDR1 MNHEY, CDR2 SVGAGI. The CDR3 sequence is CASSIPGSGLNEQFF. CDR3 coding DNA: TGTGCCAGCAGTATCCCGGGAAGCGGGCTGAACGAGCAGTTCTTC.

The genes are TRBV24-1 and TRBJ2-1, with TRBD2 identical over 10 bases. From germline, CDR1 is KGHDR and CDR2 SFDVKD. J gave up 12 bases and V 7 bases, and 5 bases lay outside the gene matches. The CDR3 sequence is 12 residues long. DNA for the CDR3: TGTGCCACCAGCGGACTAGCGGACTTGCAGTTCTTC. It codes for CATSGLADLQFF.

This chain joins TRBV30 and TRBJ1-1; D call uncertain. The CDR3 is 10 amino acids. The V end lost 4 bases, the J end lost 7 bases, and 7 bases lay between the germline ends. The germline V gene encodes CDR1 GTSNPN and CDR2 SVGIG (reference sequence). The CDR3 reads CAWTGIEAFF. The CDR3 nucleotides are TGTGCCTGGACGGGGATTGAAGCTTTCTTT.

The sample holds one count of this clone. CDR3 nucleotides: TGTGCCAGCAGCCAAGCGCAGGGGGCAGGGTCACCCCTCCACTTT. This translates into CASSQAQGAGSPLHF. The rearrangement uses TRBV3-1 (or the pseudogene TRBV3-2) and TRBJ1-6; 8 bases match TRBD1. CDR3 length: 15 residues. The germline gives CDR1 LGHDT, CDR2 YNNKEL (reference sequence). The ends lost 1 base at V and 10 bases at J; junction bases unmatched: 6.

This CDR3 reads CASRSGGSSYNEQFF. In DNA, the CDR3 is TGTGCCAGTAGGTCGGGGGGCTCTTCCTACAATGAGCAGTTCTTC. The chain employs TRBV19 and TRBJ2-1, with D tentatively TRBD2 (7 bases). The germline V gene has CDR1 LNHDA and CDR2 SQIVND (reference sequence). Trimming removed 6 bases at V and 1 base at J, with 13 bases between. The CDR3 consists of 15 residues. Supplemented by reference TRBV19 and TRBJ2-1, the full variable domain reads DGGITQSPKYLFRKEGQNVTLSCEQNLNHDAMYWYRQDPGQGLRLIYYSQIVNDFQKGDIAEGYSVSREKKESFPLTVTSAQKNPTAFYLCASRSGGSSYNEQFFGPGTRLTVL.

The chain links TRBV28 to TRBJ2-7; perhaps TRBD2 as D (5 bases). V was cut by 8 bases and J by 4 bases, with 15 bases left in between. The germline gives CDR1 MDHEN, CDR2 SYDVKM. The CDR3 sequence is 13 residues long. The CDR3 DNA follows: TGTGCCAGCGGCGGGCTGAATTGGTACGAGCAGTACTTC. Its translation is CASGGLNWYEQYF. The full variable domain, completed using reference TRBV28 and TRBJ2-7, is DVKVTQSSRYLVKRTGEKVFLECVQDMDHENMFWYRQDPGLGLRLIYFSYDVKMKEKGDIPEGYSVSREKKERFSLILESASTNQTSMYLCASGGLNWYEQYFGPGTRLTVT.

The chain combines TRBV27 with TRBJ1-1; 7 bases align to TRBD1. The ends lost 8 bases at V and 4 bases at J; junction bases unmatched: 4. Germline V gene lookup returns CDR1 MNHEY and CDR2 SMNVEV (reference sequence). This CDR3 is 12 amino acids long. CDR3 coding DNA: TGTGCCAGCGGCAGGGGGGTCACTGAAGCTTTCTTT. Translating gives CASGRGVTEAFF.

The V gene is TRBV4-2, the J gene TRBJ2-1; 8 bases fit TRBD2. V lost 0 bases to trimming and J lost 2 bases; unmatched junction nucleotides: 3. This CDR3 contains 16 residues. Germline CDR1 and CDR2: LGHNA and YNFKEQ. CDR3 loop: CASSQDPAGAYNEQFF. CDR3 nucleotide sequence: TGTGCCAGCAGCCAAGACCCAGCGGGAGCCTACAATGAGCAGTTCTTC.